This T cell receptor (beta chain) is drawn from a study of T cell changes during pregnancy in multiple sclerosis. This CDR3 has 13 amino acids. CDR1 is SGHNT and CDR2 is YENEEA in the germline V gene. V was clipped by 3 bases and J by 0 bases, with 5 bases between them. Profiled with immunoSEQ multiplex PCR; TCRdb holds only in-frame clones, not every one. The repertoire holds about 55,000 clones, with about 90% as singletons. The chain couples TRBV11-3 to TRBJ2-5; D is ambiguous. The sequencing used CD4+ T cells from peripheral blood mononuclear cells, collected in the first trimester of pregnancy. The sequence was obtained from a female donor with multiple sclerosis, enrolled in a pregnancy study. DNA of the CDR3: TGTGCCAGCAGCTTGAGGTACCAAGAGACCCAGTACTTC. It encodes CASSLRYQETQYF. Using reference TRBV11-3 and TRBJ2-5 for the parts outside the CDR3, the full variable domain is EAGVVQSPRYKIIEKKQPVAFWCNPISGHNTLYWYLQNLGQGPELLIRYENEEAVDDSQLPKDRFSAERLKGVDSTLKIQPAELGDSAVYLCASSLRYQETQYFGPGTRLLVL.